The text below deals with one TCR beta chain. What it binds is not known. The record originates from a study of radiation and T cells in renal cell carcinoma. Study-wide points: Pretreatment tumor biopsies were lacking, so baseline clonotypes are unknown. Top tumor clonotypes rose in blood 2 weeks post-radiation, then contracted.

CDR1 and CDR2 from the germline V gene are SQVTM and ANQGSEA. Trimming stripped 5 bases from V and 0 bases from J, with 12 bases between. The CDR3 covers 14 residues. Time point here: baseline pretreatment blood. Described treatment: 15 Gy SBRT to primary tumor, nephrectomy 4 weeks later. The patient's renal cell carcinoma had clear cell pathology. Some clones are missing from TCRdb's copy, which holds only in-frame ones; the method was immunoSEQ multiplex PCR. Altogether some 110,000 clones are present, roughly 85% being singletons, with the ten largest covering around 3%. The sequencing here drew on blood, taken from a patient whose treatment included radiotherapy and nephrectomy. The J gene is TRBJ2-3, the V gene TRBV29-1, with D unclear. The TCR comes from a woman aged 60-75 years with renal cell carcinoma. The CDR3, as DNA: TGCAGCGTTCTGGACCGATCGAGCACAGATACGCAGTATTTT. This codes for CSVLDRSSTDTQYF.